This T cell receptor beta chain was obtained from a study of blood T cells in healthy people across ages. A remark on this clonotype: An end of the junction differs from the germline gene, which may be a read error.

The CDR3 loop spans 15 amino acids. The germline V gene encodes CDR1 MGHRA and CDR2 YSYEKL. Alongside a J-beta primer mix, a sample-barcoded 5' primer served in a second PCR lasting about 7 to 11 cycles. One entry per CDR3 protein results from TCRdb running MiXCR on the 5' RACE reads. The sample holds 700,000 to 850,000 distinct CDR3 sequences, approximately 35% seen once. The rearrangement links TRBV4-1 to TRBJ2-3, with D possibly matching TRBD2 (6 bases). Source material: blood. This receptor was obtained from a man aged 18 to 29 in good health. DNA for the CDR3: TGCGCCCGCAGCCAAGTCGGGGGAAGCACAGATACGCAGTATTTT. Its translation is CARSQVGGSTDTQYF.